This T cell receptor (beta chain) was captured by sequencing in a study of cytomegalovirus exposure and HLA in healthy donors. PCR amplification relied on 60 Vbeta primers (plus 13 Jbeta primers). Clones were sequenced by immunoSEQ multiplex PCR, and TCRdb holds only the in-frame ones, with some missing. The sample consists of some 150,000 clones, about two thirds of them appearing once. The source of this sequence is a woman aged 25-40 years in good health and CMV-seronegative. Input material: PBMCs.

The CDR3 DNA is TGTGCCAGCACCGCGGGAACTCAAACCTACGAGCAGTACTTC. It codes for CASTAGTQTYEQYF. The gene calls are TRBV6-1 and TRBJ2-7; D is perhaps TRBD2 (6 bases). The V end lost 7 bases, the J end lost 2 bases, and 15 bases lay between the germline ends. Per the germline V gene, CDR1 is MNHNS and CDR2 is SASEGT. This CDR3 is 14 amino acids long.